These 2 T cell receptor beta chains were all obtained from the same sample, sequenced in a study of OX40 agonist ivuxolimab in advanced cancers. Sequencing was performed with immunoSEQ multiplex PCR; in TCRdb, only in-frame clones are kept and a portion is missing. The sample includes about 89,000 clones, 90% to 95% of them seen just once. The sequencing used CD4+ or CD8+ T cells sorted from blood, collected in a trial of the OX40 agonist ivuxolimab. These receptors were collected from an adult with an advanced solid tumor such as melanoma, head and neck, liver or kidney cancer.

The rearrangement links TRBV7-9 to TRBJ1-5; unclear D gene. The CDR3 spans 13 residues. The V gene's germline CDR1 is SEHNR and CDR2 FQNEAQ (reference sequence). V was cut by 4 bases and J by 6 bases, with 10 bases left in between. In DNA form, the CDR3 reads TGTGCCAGCAGCTCAGAAGTAGGTCAGCCCCAGCATTTT. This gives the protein CASSSEVGQPQHF.

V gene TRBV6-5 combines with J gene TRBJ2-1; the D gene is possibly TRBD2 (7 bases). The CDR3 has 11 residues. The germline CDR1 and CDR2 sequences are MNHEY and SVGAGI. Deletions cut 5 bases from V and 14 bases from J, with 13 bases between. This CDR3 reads CASSQGGAEFF. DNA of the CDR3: TGTGCCAGCAGTCAAGGGGGGGCCGAGTTCTTC.